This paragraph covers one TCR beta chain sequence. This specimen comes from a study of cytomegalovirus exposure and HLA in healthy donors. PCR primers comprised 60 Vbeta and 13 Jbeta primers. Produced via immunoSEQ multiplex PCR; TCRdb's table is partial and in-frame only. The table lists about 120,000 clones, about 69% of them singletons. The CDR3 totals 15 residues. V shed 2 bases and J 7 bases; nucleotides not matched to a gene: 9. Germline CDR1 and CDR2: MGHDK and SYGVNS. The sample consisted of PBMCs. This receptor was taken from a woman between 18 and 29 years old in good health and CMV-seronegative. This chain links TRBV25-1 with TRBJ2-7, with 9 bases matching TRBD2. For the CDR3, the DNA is TGTGCCAGCAGTGAACTAGCGGGGACCGTTGCGGAGCAGTACTTC. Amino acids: CASSELAGTVAEQYF.